Below are 26 T cell receptor beta chains sequenced from a single sample in a study of T cells after yellow fever vaccination. TCRdb re-analysed the 5' RACE reads in MiXCR, keeping a single row per CDR3 protein. The table lists some 350,000 distinct CDR3 sequences, 6.2% of them singletons. The material was PBMCs, obtained 5 days after the yellow fever booster vaccination. Receptor source: a young man who received the YFV17D yellow fever vaccine.

At least ten counts were recorded for this clonotype. CDR3 sequence reads: CSARSLAGRTDTQYF. The CDR3, as DNA: TGCAGTGCTAGATCCTTAGCGGGACGCACAGATACGCAGTATTTT. V is TRBV20-1 and J is TRBJ2-3; TRBD2 agrees at 8 bases. The length of the CDR3 is 15 residues. Unmatched junction bases numbered 5, after V lost 2 bases and J lost 1 base. Germline-derived CDR1 and CDR2 are DFQATT and SNEGSKA (reference sequence).

The chain has TRBV19 and TRBJ2-4, with TRBD2 matching 9 bases. CDR1 and CDR2 from the germline V gene are LNHDA and SQIVND (reference sequence). This CDR3 has 16 residues. The J segment lost 0 bases and the V segment lost 4 bases, leaving 4 bases of the junction unmatched. The CDR3 region has the DNA TGTGCCAGTAGTAGTCTAGCGGGAAAAGCCAAAAACATTCAGTACTTC. Amino acids: CASSSLAGKAKNIQYF.

This clonotype has more than one count but fewer than ten. The V and J genes are TRBV6-6 and TRBJ2-1; D is possibly TRBD1 or TRBD2 (5 bases each). V was cut by 6 bases and J by 9 bases, with 15 bases left in between. The CDR3 consists of 13 residues. Germline V gene sequence: CDR1 MNHNY, CDR2 SVGAGI (reference sequence). CDR3 in amino acids: CASRTGTPIEQFF. CDR3 sequence (DNA): TGTGCCAGCAGAACCGGGACCCCCATTGAGCAGTTCTTC.

This clonotype came up many times. The gene calls are TRBV10-3 and TRBJ2-5; TRBD1 matches at 9 bases. Germline assignment: CDR1 ENHRY and CDR2 SYGVKD. This CDR3 spans 14 amino acids. V was pared by 6 bases and J by 5 bases, with 7 bases of the junction left unmatched. CDR3 nucleotides: TGTGCCATCAGAGGACAGGGGCAGCGGGAGACCCAGTACTTC. Amino acid sequence: CAIRGQGQRETQYF.

The rearrangement links TRBV27 to TRBJ2-7; D unresolved. Germline CDR1 and CDR2: MNHEY and SMNVEV (reference sequence). V gave up 5 bases and J gave up 2 bases, with 10 bases separating them. The CDR3 contains 13 residues. CDR3 DNA sequence: TGTGCCAGCAGTAGCTCCCCCGCCTACGAGCAGTACTTC. Its protein product is CASSSSPAYEQYF.

At least ten counts were recorded for this clonotype. This chain links TRBV5-4 with TRBJ2-1; D could derive from TRBD1 or TRBD2 (6 bases each). Trimming shortened V by 1 base and J by 5 bases, and 13 bases separated the two germline ends. Germline values: CDR1 SGHNT, CDR2 YYREEE (reference sequence). The CDR3 runs to 15 residues. The CDR3 sequence: CASSLKQGGDNEQFF. In nucleotides, the CDR3 is TGTGCCAGCAGCTTGAAACAGGGAGGAGACAATGAGCAGTTCTTC.

This clonotype was found a few times. The chain employs TRBV3-1 and TRBJ2-3; a weak D match, TRBD2 (5 bases). Per germline, CDR1 LGHDT and CDR2 YNNKEL (reference sequence). V was trimmed by 1 base and J by 6 bases, leaving 8 bases between them. The CDR3 loop spans 13 amino acids. CDR3 protein: CASSQGKRDTQYF. CDR3 sequence (DNA): TGTGCCAGCAGCCAAGGGAAGCGGGATACGCAGTATTTT.

This CDR3 is CASSLVGTGGSRNTEAFF. CDR3 bases: TGTGCCAGCAGCTTGGTCGGAACAGGGGGGTCTCGGAACACTGAAGCTTTCTTT. This rearrangement joins TRBV5-5 to TRBJ1-1, with TRBD1 matching over 8 bases. The CDR3 is 18 amino acids. Germline assignment: CDR1 SGHKS and CDR2 YYEKEE (reference sequence). The ends lost 0 bases at V and 1 base at J; junction bases unmatched: 11.

This chain connects TRBV5-1 to TRBJ2-2; perhaps D is TRBD1 or TRBD2 (5 bases each). Trimming shortened V by 0 bases and J by 6 bases, and 12 bases separated the two germline ends. CDR1 and CDR2 (germline): SGHRS, YFSETQ. This CDR3 has 15 residues. The CDR3 loop is CASSLDLWGSGELFF. CDR3 sequence (DNA): TGCGCCAGCAGCTTGGATCTGTGGGGGTCCGGGGAGCTGTTTTTT.

This clonotype was recorded at least ten times. The J gene is TRBJ2-3, the V gene TRBV5-1, with D hard to call. Germline values: CDR1 SGHRS, CDR2 YFSETQ. The CDR3 covers 15 residues. Trimming shortened V by 1 base and J by 0 bases, and 9 bases separated the two germline ends. CDR3 protein: CASSLSPVSTDTQYF. Written as DNA, the CDR3 is TGCGCCAGCAGCTTGTCCCCGGTCAGCACAGATACGCAGTATTTT.

This clonotype showed up just a few times. The chain combines TRBV7-2 with TRBJ2-1; the D gene is possibly TRBD1 (6 bases). The CDR3 runs 14 residues. V shed 3 bases and J shed 8 bases, with 14 bases lying between them. Germline V gives CDR1 SGHTA, CDR2 FQGNSA. The CDR3 loop reads CASSFWGLVDEQFF. CDR3 DNA: TGTGCCAGCAGCTTTTGGGGGCTGGTCGATGAGCAGTTCTTC. Complete variable domain (other parts from reference TRBV7-2 and TRBJ2-1): GAGVSQSPSNKVTEKGKDVELRCDPISGHTALYWYRQSLGQGLEFLIYFQGNSAPDKSGLPSDRFSAERTGGSVSTLTIQRTQQEDSAVYLCASSFWGLVDEQFFGPGTRLTVL.

This clonotype was observed many times. The chain couples TRBV3-1 to TRBJ1-4, with D uncertain. CDR3 size: 13 residues. V was clipped by 5 bases and J by 0 bases, with 4 bases between them. Germline CDR1 and CDR2: LGHDT and YNNKEL (reference sequence). Here the CDR3 reads CASSYSTNEKLFF. CDR3 sequence (DNA): TGTGCCAGCAGCTACTCAACTAATGAAAAACTGTTTTTT.

This sequence joins TRBV5-1 and TRBJ2-5; either TRBD1 or TRBD2 may fit D (6 bases each). This CDR3 contains 15 residues. V dropped 6 bases and J dropped 5 bases, with 20 bases sitting between them. CDR1 is SGHRS and CDR2 is YFSETQ in the germline V gene. CDR3 in DNA: TGCGCCAGCACCAAGGGGGAGGTGGATTCTGAGACCCAGTACTTC. This encodes CASTKGEVDSETQYF.

This clonotype was observed at least ten times. The V call is TRBV4-2, the J call TRBJ2-3; 10 positions match TRBD2. The CDR3 is made up of 17 amino acids. V was pared by 1 base and J by 2 bases, with 6 bases of the junction left unmatched. Germline CDR1 is LGHNA and CDR2 is YNFKEQ. The CDR3 protein is CASSQALGLANTDTQYF. CDR3 DNA: TGTGCCAGCAGCCAAGCTCTGGGACTAGCGAACACAGATACGCAGTATTTT.

The chain is built from TRBV11-3 and TRBJ2-3; D remains ambiguous. V lost 4 bases and J 11 bases, leaving 16 bases between the germline ends. CDR1 is SGHNT and CDR2 is YENEEA in the germline V gene. The CDR3 has 13 residues. The CDR3 coding sequence is TGTGCCAGCAGCTACTTTGTGGGTTATAAGCAGTATTTT. Translation: CASSYFVGYKQYF.

The V call is TRBV7-2, the J call TRBJ2-5; no firm D call. Trimming left V 3 bases short and J 5 bases short, with 7 bases between. CDR3 length: 12 amino acids. Germline CDR1 SGHTA, CDR2 FQGNSA. CDR3 region: CASSFPPETQYF. In nucleotides, the CDR3 is TGTGCCAGCAGCTTTCCCCCGGAGACCCAGTACTTC.

This clonotype was counted at least ten times. The chain combines TRBV9 with TRBJ2-5, with D maybe TRBD1 (5 bases). The V gene's germline CDR1 is SGDLS and CDR2 YYNGEE. Trimming took off 0 bases at V and 3 bases at J, with 6 bases between the two ends. CDR3 length: 13 amino acids. CDR3 DNA: TGTGCCAGCAGCGTAGAGGGGAAAGAGACCCAGTACTTC. As protein: CASSVEGKETQYF.

This clonotype has only a few counts. The chain carries TRBV7-8 and TRBJ2-3, with TRBD1 as a possible D gene (6 bases). Germline assignment: CDR1 SGHVS and CDR2 FQNEAQ. The CDR3 has 16 amino acids. Trimming left V 9 bases short and J 5 bases short, with 24 bases between. CDR3 DNA sequence: TGTGCCAGAGGCGGAGGCCATCCAGGGGCGAGAGATACGCAGTATTTT. It is translated as CARGGGHPGARDTQYF.

This clonotype was counted ten times or more. The CDR3 loop is CASSDLSTDTQYF. The CDR3 coding sequence is TGTGCCAGCAGCGACCTAAGCACAGATACGCAGTATTTT. This chain connects TRBV7-2 to TRBJ2-3; D not resolved. This CDR3 is built from 13 residues. Germline V gene lookup returns CDR1 SGHTA and CDR2 FQGNSA. V was shortened by 5 bases and J by 0 bases, with 6 bases between the two germline ends.

This clonotype was seen repeatedly, ten times or more. This sequence joins TRBV3-1 and TRBJ2-7; 9 nucleotides agree with TRBD1. J was trimmed by 2 bases and V by 4 bases; bases with no gene match: 9. The CDR3 length is 16 residues. Germline values: CDR1 LGHDT, CDR2 YNNKEL (reference sequence). In nucleotides, the CDR3 is TGTGCCAGCAGCCGATTCGGGACAGGGATTACCTACGAGCAGTACTTC. It is translated as CASSRFGTGITYEQYF.

This clonotype was found a few times. J is TRBJ2-3 and V is TRBV9; D is unresolved. Germline V CDR1 and CDR2: SGDLS, YYNGEE. The CDR3 runs 12 residues. Trimming pared 2 bases from V and 5 bases from J, leaving 6 bases between. CDR3 nucleotides: TGTGCCAGCAGCGTCCCCGGAGATACGCAGTATTTT. Translating it yields CASSVPGDTQYF. Full variable domain (rest looked up from reference TRBV9 and TRBJ2-3): DSGVTQTPKHLITATGQRVTLRCSPRSGDLSVYWYQQSLDQGLQFLIQYYNGEERAKGNILERFSAQQFPDLHSELNLSSLELGDSALYFCASSVPGDTQYFGPGTRLTVL.

In the case of this clonotype: One end of the junction fails to match germline, which may point to a read error. This chain connects TRBV9 to TRBJ2-3, with 8 positions matching TRBD2. This CDR3 comprises 16 residues. Per the germline V gene, CDR1 is SGDLS and CDR2 is YYNGEE. In DNA form, the CDR3 reads TGTGCCAGCAGCGTACAAGCGGGAGAGTACACAGAAACGCAGTATTTT. Protein sequence: CASSVQAGEYTETQYF.

This clonotype was observed a few times. V and J are TRBV18 and TRBJ2-4; TRBD2 agrees at 8 bases. Unmatched junction bases numbered 10, after V lost 3 bases and J lost 6 bases. The CDR3 consists of 16 residues. Germline CDR1 is KGHSH and CDR2 is LQKENI. The CDR3 reads CASSPPGLGSVNIQYF. DNA for the CDR3: TGTGCCAGCTCACCTCCGGGACTAGGATCGGTAAACATTCAGTACTTC.

This clonotype was found a few times. The chain joins TRBV6-5 to TRBJ1-1; possible D gene TRBD1, 5 bases. Trimming took 2 bases from V and 8 from J, leaving 15 bases between them. CDR3 length: 14 amino acids. Germline CDR1 is MNHEY and CDR2 is SVGAGI. CDR3 sequence reads: CASSYDPGGAEAFF. The CDR3 DNA follows: TGTGCCAGCAGTTACGATCCGGGCGGGGCAGAAGCTTTCTTT.

This clonotype showed up many times. The chain recombines TRBV25-1 with TRBJ2-3; 9 positions match TRBD1. V was clipped by 8 bases and J by 7 bases; unmatched bases: 10. The length of the CDR3 is 14 residues. Per germline, CDR1 MGHDK and CDR2 SYGVNS. The CDR3 spells CASGGQGSGNTQYF. The CDR3 DNA reads as TGTGCCAGCGGGGGACAGGGAAGTGGGAATACGCAGTATTTT. Full variable domain (remainder filled in from reference TRBV25-1 and TRBJ2-3): EADIYQTPRYLVIGTGKKITLECSQTMGHDKMYWYQQDPGMELHLIHYSYGVNSTEKGDLSSESTVSRIRTEHFPLTLESARPSHTSQYLCASGGQGSGNTQYFGPGTRLTVL.

V is TRBV28 and J is TRBJ2-7, with D tentatively TRBD1 (6 bases). The CDR3 extends over 13 amino acids. The germline V gene has CDR1 MDHEN and CDR2 SYDVKM. Trimming pared 6 bases from V and 4 bases from J, leaving 13 bases between. CDR3: CASRQGRAYEQYF. In DNA, the CDR3 is TGTGCCAGCAGACAGGGTCGGGCTTACGAGCAGTACTTC.